The 13 T cell receptor beta chains given below trace back to one sample, sequenced in a study of blood T cells in healthy people across ages. PCR was performed a second time for roughly 7 to 11 cycles using a sample-barcoded 5' primer and a J-beta primer mix. MiXCR, applied by TCRdb to the 5' RACE reads, yields one record per CDR3 protein. Among about 1,500,000 distinct CDR3 sequences, around 42% were seen once, and the ten largest hold less than 8%. Sequencing was carried out using blood. Receptors were obtained from a woman aged 18-29 years in good health.

This clonotype was counted a few times. The chain joins TRBV13 to TRBJ2-7; 9 bases fit TRBD2. CDR1 is PRHDT, CDR2 FYEKMQ, per germline (reference sequence). V lost 5 bases and J lost 0; bases outside the gene matches: 8. This CDR3 is built from 16 residues. CDR3 residues: CASSPKTSGVSYEQYF. As DNA, the CDR3 is TGTGCCAGCAGCCCAAAGACTAGCGGAGTCTCCTACGAGCAGTACTTC.

J is TRBJ2-7 and V is TRBV7-9; tentative D call: TRBD2 (5 bases). This CDR3 comprises 14 residues. The V and J ends lost 6 bases and 3 bases respectively, with 15 bases between them. CDR1 and CDR2 (germline): SEHNR, FQNEAQ (reference sequence). CDR3: CASSRRGGGYEQYF. For the CDR3, the DNA is TGTGCCAGCAGTCGACGTGGAGGAGGCTACGAGCAGTACTTC.

This clonotype occurred a few times. This chain links TRBV20-1 with TRBJ2-5; weak D call: TRBD2 (7 bases). The CDR3 runs 14 residues. Germline values: CDR1 DFQATT, CDR2 SNEGSKA (reference sequence). V was trimmed by 3 bases and J by 2 bases, leaving 13 bases between them. The CDR3 loop reads CSASSRGGQETQYF. The CDR3 DNA follows: TGCAGTGCTAGCAGCAGGGGAGGGCAAGAGACCCAGTACTTC.

This clonotype was observed a handful of times. This chain uses TRBV6-6 with TRBJ1-5, with D uncertain. The CDR3 extends over 15 amino acids. Germline loops: CDR1 MNHNY, CDR2 SVGAGI (reference sequence). V was trimmed by 2 bases and J by 2 bases, leaving 10 bases between them. As DNA, the CDR3 is TGTGCCAGCAGTTACATGGGGTTGGGCAATCAGCCCCAGCATTTT. Residues: CASSYMGLGNQPQHF.

The chain couples TRBV10-3 to TRBJ2-7, with no clear D. Germline V gives CDR1 ENHRY, CDR2 SYGVKD. Trimming removed 6 bases at V and 3 bases at J, with 15 bases between. There are 14 residues in the CDR3. As DNA, the CDR3 is TGTGCCATCAGGGGCCCGAGTGGAAACTACGAGCAGTACTTC. It translates to CAIRGPSGNYEQYF.

This clonotype was counted between two and nine times. Being one base from a much bigger clone, this may be a read error. V is TRBV2 and J is TRBJ2-1, with 12 nucleotides matching TRBD2. The DNA end is a closer match to TRBJ2-7, so the J assignment may be wrong. Germline loops: CDR1 SNHLY, CDR2 FYNNEI. The CDR3 contains 16 residues. The CDR3 DNA reads as TGTGCCAGCAGTCCGACTAGCGGGAGTTCCTACAATGAGCAGTACTTC. This translates into CASSPTSGSSYNEQYF.

In its sample, this clonotype was seen a few times. The chain joins TRBV12-3 or TRBV12-4 to TRBJ1-2; TRBD1 matches 7 bases. The CDR3 is made up of 13 amino acids. The V and J ends lost 4 bases and 5 bases, in that order; junction bases with no gene match: 4. CDR3 sequence: CASSYEGAYGYTF. CDR3 DNA sequence: TGTGCCAGCAGTTATGAGGGGGCGTATGGCTACACCTTC.

This clonotype has just a few counts. The V call is TRBV5-6, the J call TRBJ2-7; 7 bases align to TRBD2. The trim removed 2 bases at V and 7 bases at J, leaving 12 bases unmatched. Germline lookup yields CDR1 SGHDT and CDR2 YYEEEE. The CDR3 consists of 15 residues. In DNA form, the CDR3 reads TGTGCCAGCAGCTTTCTTGGACAATGGGGAGGGGAGCAGTACTTC. Translation gives CASSFLGQWGGEQYF.

The J gene is TRBJ2-1, the V gene TRBV21-1; TRBD1, the table's D call, lacks a check against the DNA. TRBV21-1 is a pseudogene segment. The CDR3 sequence is 22 residues long. Here the CDR3 DNA reads TGTGCCAGATCCTCATCCCGGGGACAGGGGGTTTTACGGCTAATAGGGGGGGATGAGCAGTTCTTC. Translated: CARSSSRGQGVLRLIGGDEQFF.

This clonotype was detected only a few times. The V and J genes are TRBV6-6 and TRBJ2-7; 7 bases are a match to TRBD2. V lost 2 bases to trimming and J lost 0 bases; unmatched junction nucleotides: 4. The CDR3 has 15 amino acids. Germline loops: CDR1 MNHNY, CDR2 SVGAGI (reference sequence). The CDR3 spells CASSYTSGASYEQYF. CDR3 coding DNA: TGTGCCAGCAGTTACACAAGCGGGGCCTCCTACGAGCAGTACTTC.

The chain links TRBV7-2 to TRBJ2-7, with D perhaps given as TRBD1 or TRBD2 (5 bases each). Germline CDR1 and CDR2: SGHTA and FQGNSA. The CDR3 has 13 residues. V shed 5 bases and J shed 5 bases, with 13 bases lying between them. The CDR3 loop reads CASSLPGRDEQYF. DNA of the CDR3: TGTGCCAGCAGCCTCCCGGGGCGGGACGAGCAGTACTTC.

V and J are TRBV5-1 and TRBJ2-3; D is tentatively TRBD1 or TRBD2 (5 bases each). From germline, CDR1 is SGHRS and CDR2 YFSETQ. The CDR3 has 15 amino acids. V lost 3 bases to trimming and J lost 3 bases, with 14 bases between them. The CDR3 DNA is TGCGCCAGCAGCTCGTTCGGGACCTGGACAGATACGCAGTATTTT. It codes for CASSSFGTWTDTQYF.

CDR3: CASRWTGASPYGYTF. DNA of the CDR3: TGTGCCAGCAGGTGGACAGGGGCGAGCCCCTATGGCTACACCTTC. This chain links TRBV28 with TRBJ1-2, with 9 nucleotides matching TRBD1. The germline gives CDR1 MDHEN, CDR2 SYDVKM. The CDR3 spans 15 residues. Losses at the gene ends were 6 bases for V and 4 bases for J; bases not matched to a gene: 9.